Detailed here is one TCR beta chain. Its antigen target is currently unknown. Base-call qualities are not available, and no considerably larger clone is one nucleotide away. The germline V and J ends show losses of 2 bases and 5 bases respectively, and no gene match explains 9 bases of the junction. There are 16 amino acids in the CDR3, from cysteine to phenylalanine inclusive. The read is trimmed to its CDR3 DNA, 48 bases read in frame from base 1. The germline V gene (reference sequence) supplies CDR1 SEHNR and CDR2 FQNEAQ. This sample was included in a study of blood T cells in healthy people across ages (dated by TCRdb to about 2015). As for the study more broadly: In model experiments, roughly one uniquely barcoded TCR beta cDNA molecule per two T cells was captured by template switching. The donors were split into four age groups: young (average 16 years), middle-aged (roughly 39), aged (roughly 68) and long-lived (over 75). To avoid experimental bias, donors of different ages were distributed randomly across sequencing lanes. Two additional independent replicas of 1 million unique cDNA reads from the same blood draw were analyzed for two donors (one aged 18 to 29 and one aged 80 or older). The study measured age-related changes in TCR beta repertoire diversity using deep sequencing normalized with unique cDNA molecular identifiers.

Findings and caveats that apply to the study as a whole: The percentage of naive T cells measured by flow cytometry correlated strongly with observed TCR beta diversity. Donor CMV infection status was unknown, potentially confounding age-related changes in expanded clonotypes. Because profiling used bulk unsorted PBMCs, naive and antigen-experienced compartments could not be compared conclusively. The long-lived group showed more naive CD4+ T cells, fewer expanded clones and increased TCR diversity than the aged group, suggesting age selection. As age increased, observed TCR beta diversity per million T cells dropped in a roughly linear way, and a significant reduction was already evident by age about 40. Estimates of total diversity based on one million sequenced T cells were regarded as lower bounds and as underestimates.

Receptor amplification or capture employed 5' RACE. Sequencing relied on an Illumina HiSeq 2500. A second PCR of 7 to 11 cycles was performed with a sample-barcoded 5' primer and a J-beta primer mix. A unique molecular identifier was introduced onto each TCR beta cDNA molecule by a template-switch 5' adaptor carrying 12 random nucleotides. Each sample yielded at least 3 million CDR3-containing paired-end reads. The Mint cDNA synthesis kit, primed by a TRBC-specific oligonucleotide, was used to synthesize first-strand cDNA from all RNA. All cDNA was treated with uracil-DNA glycosylase and then went through a first 18-cycle PCR with the universal primers M1SS and BC2_uni_R. The authors processed their data as follows. Each sample was normalized by randomly selecting 1 million high-quality reads, each carrying a distinct molecular identifier. Reads with shared molecular identifiers were discarded instead of being binned into consensus sequences. MiTCR, run with a Q25 quality threshold and the strictest error-elimination algorithm, handled CDR3 identification, clonotype clustering and error correction. Lower-bound total TCR beta diversity was estimated with a nonparametric unseen species model using Euler transformation. TCRdb redid the processing of the public reads, applying fastp at Q25 and MiXCR, and retained in-frame beta chains. Rows merge per CDR3 protein into single entries with the most common DNA and genes. TCRdb, not the original authors, processed these V and J calls. The sample table lists fewer than 900,000 distinct CDR3 sequences, approximately 50% of them with a count of one. The ten largest account for 25% to 35% of the sample.

Systemically healthy Caucasian individuals from Russia, approximately 39 in total and aged roughly 6 to 100 years, were included as donors. Each donor gave ten milliliters of peripheral blood, drawn into EDTA-treated Vacutainer tubes. Ficoll-Paque density-gradient centrifugation was used to isolate PBMCs, with at least 6.5 million per sample. Trizol reagent was used to extract total RNA from the PBMCs, yielding at least 5 micrograms per sample. For every donor, an aliquot of PBMCs went through flow cytometry to measure the percentages of naive CD45RAhigh/CD27high T cells. The receptor's source is a woman aged 60 to 75 in good health. The chain couples TRBV7-9 to TRBJ2-5; 9 middle bases align to TRBD1. Sequencing was performed on blood. The CDR3 is CASSLRPTGGVETQYF. In nucleotides, the sequence is TGTGCCAGCAGCTTAAGACCTACAGGGGGCGTGGAGACCCAGTACTTC.